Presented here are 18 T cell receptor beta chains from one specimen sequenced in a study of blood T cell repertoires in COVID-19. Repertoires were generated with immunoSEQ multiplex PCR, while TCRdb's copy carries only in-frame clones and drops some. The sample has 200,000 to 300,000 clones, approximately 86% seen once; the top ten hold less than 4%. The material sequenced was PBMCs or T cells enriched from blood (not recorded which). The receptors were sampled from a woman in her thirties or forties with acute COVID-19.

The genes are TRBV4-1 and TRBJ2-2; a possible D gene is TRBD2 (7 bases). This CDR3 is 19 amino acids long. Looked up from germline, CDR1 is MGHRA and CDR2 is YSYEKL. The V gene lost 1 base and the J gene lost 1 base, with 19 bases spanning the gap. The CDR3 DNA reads TGCGCCAGCAGCCAAGCTAGGGGGGAACTAGCGAAGAACACCGGGGAGCTGTTTTTT. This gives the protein CASSQARGELAKNTGELFF.

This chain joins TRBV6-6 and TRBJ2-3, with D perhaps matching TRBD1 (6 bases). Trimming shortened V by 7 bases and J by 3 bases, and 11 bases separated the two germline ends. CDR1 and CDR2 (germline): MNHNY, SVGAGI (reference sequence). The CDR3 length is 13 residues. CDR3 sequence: CASKGQGTDTQYF. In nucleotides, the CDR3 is TGTGCCAGCAAGGGGCAGGGGACAGATACGCAGTATTTT.

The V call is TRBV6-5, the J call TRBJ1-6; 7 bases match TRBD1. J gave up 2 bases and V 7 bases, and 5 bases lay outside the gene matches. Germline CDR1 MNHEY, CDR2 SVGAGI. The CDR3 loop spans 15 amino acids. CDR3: CASTQQGTYNSPLHF. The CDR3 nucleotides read TGTGCCAGCACCCAACAGGGGACCTATAATTCACCCCTCCACTTT.

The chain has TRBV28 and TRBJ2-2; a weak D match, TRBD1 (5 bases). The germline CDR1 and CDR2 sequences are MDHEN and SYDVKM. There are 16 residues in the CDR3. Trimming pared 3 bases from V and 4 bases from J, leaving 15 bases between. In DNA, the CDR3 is TGTGCCAGCAGTTTGAACGCAGGGTTTCTCACCGGGGAGCTGTTTTTT. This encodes CASSLNAGFLTGELFF.

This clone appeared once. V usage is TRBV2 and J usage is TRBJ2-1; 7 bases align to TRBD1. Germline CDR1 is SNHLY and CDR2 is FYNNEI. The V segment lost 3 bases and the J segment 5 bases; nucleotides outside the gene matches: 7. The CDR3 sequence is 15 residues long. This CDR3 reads CASSEIQGRDNEQFF. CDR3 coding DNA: TGTGCCAGCAGTGAGATACAGGGGCGGGACAATGAGCAGTTCTTC.

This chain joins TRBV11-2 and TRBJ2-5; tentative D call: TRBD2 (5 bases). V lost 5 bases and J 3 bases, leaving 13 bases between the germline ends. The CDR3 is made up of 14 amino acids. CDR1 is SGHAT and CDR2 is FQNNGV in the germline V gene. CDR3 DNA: TGTGCCAGCAGCCCCACCGGACTTAAAGAGACCCAGTACTTC. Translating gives CASSPTGLKETQYF.

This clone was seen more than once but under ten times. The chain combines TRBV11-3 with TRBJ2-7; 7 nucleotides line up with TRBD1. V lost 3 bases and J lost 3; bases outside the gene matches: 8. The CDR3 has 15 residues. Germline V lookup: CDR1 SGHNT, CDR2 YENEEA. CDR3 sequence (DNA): TGTGCCAGCAGCTTTCTGACAGGGAGTAACTACGAGCAGTACTTC. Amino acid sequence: CASSFLTGSNYEQYF.

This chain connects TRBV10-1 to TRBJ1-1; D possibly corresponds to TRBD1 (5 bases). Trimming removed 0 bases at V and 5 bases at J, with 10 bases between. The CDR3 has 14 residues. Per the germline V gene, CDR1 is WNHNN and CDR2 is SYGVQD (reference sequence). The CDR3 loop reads CASSESSEGTEAFF. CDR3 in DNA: TGCGCCAGCAGTGAGTCTTCGGAGGGGACTGAAGCTTTCTTT.

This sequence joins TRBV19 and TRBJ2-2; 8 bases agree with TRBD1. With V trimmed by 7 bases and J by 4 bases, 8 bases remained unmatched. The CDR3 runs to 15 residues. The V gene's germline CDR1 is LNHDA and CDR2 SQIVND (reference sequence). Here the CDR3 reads CASNIGQGGTGELFF. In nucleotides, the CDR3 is TGTGCCAGTAATATTGGACAGGGAGGCACCGGGGAGCTGTTTTTT.

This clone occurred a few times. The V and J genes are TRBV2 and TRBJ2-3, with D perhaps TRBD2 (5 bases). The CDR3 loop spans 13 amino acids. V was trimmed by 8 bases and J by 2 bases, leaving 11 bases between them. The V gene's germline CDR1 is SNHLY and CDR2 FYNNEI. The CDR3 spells CASEADTTDTQYF. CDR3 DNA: TGTGCCAGCGAAGCGGATACCACAGATACGCAGTATTTT.

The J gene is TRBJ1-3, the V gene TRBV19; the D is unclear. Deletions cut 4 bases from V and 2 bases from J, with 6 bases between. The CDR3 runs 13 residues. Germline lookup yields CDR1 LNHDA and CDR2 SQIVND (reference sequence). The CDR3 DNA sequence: TGTGCCAGTAGTACAGGTACTGGAAACACCATATATTTT. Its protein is CASSTGTGNTIYF. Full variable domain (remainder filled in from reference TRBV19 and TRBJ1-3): DGGITQSPKYLFRKEGQNVTLSCEQNLNHDAMYWYRQDPGQGLRLIYYSQIVNDFQKGDIAEGYSVSREKKESFPLTVTSAQKNPTAFYLCASSTGTGNTIYFGEGSWLTVV.

The CDR3 DNA reads as TGTGCCAGCAGCCAACAGGGGAACACCATATATTTT. Its protein is CASSQQGNTIYF. This chain links TRBV3-1 (or the pseudogene TRBV3-2) with TRBJ1-3, with D perhaps TRBD1 (6 bases). Per the germline V gene, CDR1 is LGHDT and CDR2 is YNNKEL (reference sequence). The V gene lost 2 bases and the J gene lost 7 bases, with 6 bases spanning the gap. There are 12 residues in the CDR3.

The DNA of the CDR3 is TGTGCCAGTACCTCACAGGGGAGCTATAGCAATCAGCCCCAGCATTTT. Amino acids: CASTSQGSYSNQPQHF. The chain joins TRBV19 to TRBJ1-5, with 7 bases that match TRBD1. CDR3 length: 16 amino acids. The V segment lost 7 bases and the J segment 0 bases; nucleotides outside the gene matches: 9. In germline, CDR1 is LNHDA, CDR2 SQIVND (reference sequence).

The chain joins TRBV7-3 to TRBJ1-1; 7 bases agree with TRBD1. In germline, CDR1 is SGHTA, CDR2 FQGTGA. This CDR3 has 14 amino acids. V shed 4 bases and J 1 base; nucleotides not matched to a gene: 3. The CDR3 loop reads CASSSGGQNTEAFF. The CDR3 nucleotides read TGTGCCAGCAGCTCAGGGGGACAGAACACTGAAGCTTTCTTT.

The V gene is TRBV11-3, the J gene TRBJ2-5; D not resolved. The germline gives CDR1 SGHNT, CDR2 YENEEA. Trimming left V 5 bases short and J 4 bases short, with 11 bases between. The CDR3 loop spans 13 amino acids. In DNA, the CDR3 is TGTGCCAGCAGCCCAAGACATGGAGAGACCCAGTACTTC. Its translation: CASSPRHGETQYF.

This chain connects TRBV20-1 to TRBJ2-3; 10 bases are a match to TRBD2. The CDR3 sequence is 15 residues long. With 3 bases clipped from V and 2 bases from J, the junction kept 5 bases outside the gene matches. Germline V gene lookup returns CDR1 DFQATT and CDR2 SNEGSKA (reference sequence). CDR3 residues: CSASTLAGYTDTQYF. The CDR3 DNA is TGCAGTGCTAGTACACTAGCGGGGTACACAGATACGCAGTATTTT.

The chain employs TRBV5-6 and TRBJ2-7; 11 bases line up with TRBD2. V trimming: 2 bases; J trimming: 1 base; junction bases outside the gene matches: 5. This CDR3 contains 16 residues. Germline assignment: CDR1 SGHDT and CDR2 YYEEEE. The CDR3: CASSFTRLAGSYEQYF. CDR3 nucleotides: TGTGCCAGCAGCTTTACGCGACTAGCGGGATCCTACGAGCAGTACTTC.

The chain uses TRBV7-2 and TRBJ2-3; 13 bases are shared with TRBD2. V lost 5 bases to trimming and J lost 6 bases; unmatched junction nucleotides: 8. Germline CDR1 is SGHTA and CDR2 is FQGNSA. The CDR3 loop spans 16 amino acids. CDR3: CASSLRTSGSGDTQYF. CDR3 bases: TGTGCCAGCAGCCTCCGGACTAGCGGGAGTGGGGATACGCAGTATTTT.